This T cell receptor (beta chain) was obtained from a study of technical replicates of blood from a few donors. Trimming removed 4 bases at V and 6 bases at J, with 19 bases between. Germline V lookup: CDR1 SGDLS, CDR2 YYNGEE. CDR3 size: 16 residues. Measured with immunoSEQ multiplex PCR; TCRdb has only the in-frame clones, and not every one. Among roughly 70,000 clones listed, approximately 94% were seen once. This sequence joins TRBV9 and TRBJ1-4; D possibly corresponds to TRBD1 (5 bases). The sequenced material came from T cells isolated from PBMCs. The receptor was isolated from a human donor in good health. The CDR3 sequence: CASSPSGQGRYEKLFF. The CDR3 nucleotides are TGTGCCAGCAGCCCTAGCGGCCAGGGCCGGTATGAAAAACTGTTTTTT.